The 8 T cell receptor beta chains in this list originate from one sample, sequenced in a study of naive and memory T cell subsets. Points from the study as a whole: A few larger clonotypes appeared in naive repertoires, especially CD8, possibly memory cells re-expressing CD45RA.

An equimolar mix of two oligonucleotides served as the beta constant-region primer for TRBC1 and TRBC2. The ligated cDNA underwent four PCR rounds using SP2 and nested alpha and beta constant-region primers. TCRdb reprocessed the UMI-ligation and nested PCR reads via MiXCR and lists one record per CDR3 protein. The table records roughly 97,000 distinct CDR3 sequences, roughly 15% of them present only once. Antigen specificity for these receptors is unknown. Material: naive CD8+ T cells from blood. All receptors come from a human donor in good health.

This clonotype was seen more than once but under ten times. The genes are TRBV4-3 and TRBJ2-1; 12 nucleotides agree with TRBD2. The CDR3 runs to 16 residues. CDR1 is LGHNA, CDR2 YSLEER, per germline. The ends lost 1 base at V and 5 bases at J; junction bases unmatched: 3. CDR3 nucleotides: TGCGCCAGCAGCCAAGGACTAGCGGGAGTAGACAATGAGCAGTTCTTC. Its protein is CASSQGLAGVDNEQFF.

This clonotype has a count of ten or more. The chain couples TRBV7-8 to TRBJ1-4; D unclear. Germline V lookup: CDR1 SGHVS, CDR2 FQNEAQ. V lost 1 base, J lost 0 bases, and 6 bases lay in between. This CDR3 has 15 residues. DNA of the CDR3: TGTGCCAGCAGCTTAGGCCCAGCAACTAATGAAAAACTGTTTTTT. Translating it yields CASSLGPATNEKLFF.

This clonotype has just a few counts. The CDR3 DNA reads as TGCGCCAGCAGCCAAGAAGAAAGCCAGGGAATTGGTGAGCAGTTCTTC. It codes for CASSQEESQGIGEQFF. The chain links TRBV4-3 to TRBJ2-1; possible D gene TRBD1, 5 bases. Germline V gene sequence: CDR1 LGHNA, CDR2 YSLEER. The V gene lost 0 bases and the J gene lost 9 bases, with 18 bases spanning the gap. This CDR3 spans 16 amino acids.

This clonotype was detected many times. The rearrangement joins TRBV28 to TRBJ2-7; possibly TRBD1 for D (6 bases). CDR1 is MDHEN, CDR2 SYDVKM, per germline. The CDR3 length is 16 residues. V lost 5 bases, J lost 0 bases, and 17 bases lay in between. Here the CDR3 DNA reads TGTGCCAGCAGTCCCTCCCTCAGGGGTATCTCCTACGAGCAGTACTTC. Encoded protein: CASSPSLRGISYEQYF.

This clonotype was detected ten times or more. The chain employs TRBV6-2 or TRBV6-3 and TRBJ1-5, with 8 bases fitting TRBD1. There are 16 residues in the CDR3. The ends lost 4 bases at V and 1 base at J; junction bases unmatched: 6. Germline assignment: CDR1 MNHEY and CDR2 SVGEGT. The CDR3 loop reads CASSWTGLLSNQPQHF. In DNA, the CDR3 is TGTGCCAGCAGTTGGACAGGGCTTTTAAGCAATCAGCCCCAGCATTTT.

The rearrangement links TRBV4-3 to TRBJ2-7; a weak D match, TRBD1 (6 bases). The germline CDR1 and CDR2 sequences are LGHNA and YSLEER. The CDR3 consists of 14 residues. Trimming shortened V by 0 bases and J by 8 bases, and 14 bases separated the two germline ends. DNA of the CDR3: TGCGCCAGCAGCCAAGAGAGAAGGGGGACCCAGCAGTACTTC. Residues: CASSQERRGTQQYF.

This clonotype was counted between two and nine times. The genes are TRBV10-2 and TRBJ2-5, with TRBD2 matching 7 bases. The CDR3 is 15 residues long. The germline gives CDR1 WSHSY, CDR2 SAAADI. V lost 2 bases to trimming and J lost 2 bases; unmatched junction nucleotides: 5. The CDR3 DNA is TGCGCCAGCAGTGAGGGGGGGGGGACTCAAGAGACCCAGTACTTC. Protein sequence: CASSEGGGTQETQYF.

Only a few counts were recorded for this clonotype. This chain links TRBV27 with TRBJ2-1; D unresolved. The CDR3 has 14 residues. The germline V and J ends were trimmed by 4 bases and 9 bases, with 16 bases remaining between them. CDR1 MNHEY and CDR2 SMNVEV come from the germline V gene (reference sequence). The CDR3 DNA reads as TGTGCCAGCAGTTGTGAAAGCGACAACTGTGAGCAGTTCTTC. Protein product: CASSCESDNCEQFF.